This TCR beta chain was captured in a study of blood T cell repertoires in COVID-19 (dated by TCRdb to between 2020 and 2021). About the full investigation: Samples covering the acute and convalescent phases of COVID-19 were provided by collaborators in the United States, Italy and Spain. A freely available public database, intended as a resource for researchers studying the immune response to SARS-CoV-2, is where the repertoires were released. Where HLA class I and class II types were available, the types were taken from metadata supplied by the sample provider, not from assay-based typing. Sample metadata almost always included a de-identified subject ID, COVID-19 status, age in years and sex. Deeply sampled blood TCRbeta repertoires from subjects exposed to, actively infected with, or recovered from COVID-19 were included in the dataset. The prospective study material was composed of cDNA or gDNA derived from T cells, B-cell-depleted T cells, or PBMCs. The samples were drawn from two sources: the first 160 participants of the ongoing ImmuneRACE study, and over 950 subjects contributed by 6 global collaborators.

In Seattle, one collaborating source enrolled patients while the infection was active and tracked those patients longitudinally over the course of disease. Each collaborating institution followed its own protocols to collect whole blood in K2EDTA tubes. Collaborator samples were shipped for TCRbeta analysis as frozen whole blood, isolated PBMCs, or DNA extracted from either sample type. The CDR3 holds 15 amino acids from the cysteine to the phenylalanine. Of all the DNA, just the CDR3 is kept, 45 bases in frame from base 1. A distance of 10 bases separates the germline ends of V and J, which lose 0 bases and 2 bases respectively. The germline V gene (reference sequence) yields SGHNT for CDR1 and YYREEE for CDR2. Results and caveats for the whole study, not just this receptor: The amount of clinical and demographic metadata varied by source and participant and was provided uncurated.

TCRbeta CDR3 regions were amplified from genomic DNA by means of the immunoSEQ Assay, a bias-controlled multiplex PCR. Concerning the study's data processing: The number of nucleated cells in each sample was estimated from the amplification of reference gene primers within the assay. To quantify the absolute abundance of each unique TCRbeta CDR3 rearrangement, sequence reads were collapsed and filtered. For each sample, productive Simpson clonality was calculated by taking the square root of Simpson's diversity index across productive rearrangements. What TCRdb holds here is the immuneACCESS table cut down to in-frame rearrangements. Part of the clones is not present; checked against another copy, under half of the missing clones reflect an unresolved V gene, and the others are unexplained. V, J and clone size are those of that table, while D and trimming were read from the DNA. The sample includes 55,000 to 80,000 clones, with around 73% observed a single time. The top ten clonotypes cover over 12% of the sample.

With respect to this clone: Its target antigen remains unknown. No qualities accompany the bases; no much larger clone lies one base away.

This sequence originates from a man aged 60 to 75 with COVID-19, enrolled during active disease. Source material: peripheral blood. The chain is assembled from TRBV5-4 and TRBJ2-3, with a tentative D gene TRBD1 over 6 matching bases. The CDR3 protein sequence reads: CASSLVQGSTDTQYF. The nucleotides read TGTGCCAGCAGCTTGGTCCAGGGGTCCACAGATACGCAGTATTTT.